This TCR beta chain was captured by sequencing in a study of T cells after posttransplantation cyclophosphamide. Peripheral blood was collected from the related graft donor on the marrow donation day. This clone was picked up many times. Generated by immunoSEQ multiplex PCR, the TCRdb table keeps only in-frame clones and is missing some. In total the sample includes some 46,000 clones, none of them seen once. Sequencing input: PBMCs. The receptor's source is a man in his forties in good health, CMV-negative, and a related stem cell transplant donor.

The CDR3 bases are TGCGCCAGCAGCCCGGATACGGGTCTGCCCCACACCGGGGAGCTGTTTTTT. Its translation: CASSPDTGLPHTGELFF. The chain uses TRBV5-1 and TRBJ2-2; no firm D call. CDR3 size: 17 residues. CDR1 and CDR2 from the germline V gene are SGHRS and YFSETQ. Between the trimmed V and J ends, which lost 4 bases and 3 bases, there was a span of 19 bases.